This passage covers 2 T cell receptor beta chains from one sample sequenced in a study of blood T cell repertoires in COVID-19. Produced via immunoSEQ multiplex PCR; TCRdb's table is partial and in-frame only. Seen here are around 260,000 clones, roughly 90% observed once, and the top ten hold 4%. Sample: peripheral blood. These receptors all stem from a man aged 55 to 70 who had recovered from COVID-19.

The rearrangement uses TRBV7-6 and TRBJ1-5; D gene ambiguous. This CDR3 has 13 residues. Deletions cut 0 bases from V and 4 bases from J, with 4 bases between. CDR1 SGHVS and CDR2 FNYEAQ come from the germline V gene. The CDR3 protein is CASSLATNQPQHF. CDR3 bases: TGTGCCAGCAGCTTAGCTACTAATCAGCCCCAGCATTTT.

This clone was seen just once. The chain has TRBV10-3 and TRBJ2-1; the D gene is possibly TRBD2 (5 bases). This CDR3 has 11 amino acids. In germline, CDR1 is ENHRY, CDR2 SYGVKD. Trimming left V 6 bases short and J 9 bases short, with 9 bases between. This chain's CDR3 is CAIRREGEQFF. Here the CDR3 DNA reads TGTGCCATCAGGAGAGAGGGTGAGCAGTTCTTC.